The entry below describes one T cell receptor (beta chain). Its antigen is as yet unknown. TCRdb recomputed calls from the RACE reads with MiXCR, one row per CDR3 protein. The data hold a few hundred thousand distinct CDR3 sequences, with about 8.6% observed a single time. The time point was: pre-sensitization, week 0. The treatment: therapeutic diphenylcyclopropenone sensitization with weekly scalp DPC. Unfractionated whole blood was the source from which total RNA was extracted. This record belongs to a study of human T cells and chemical hapten exposure. The CDR3 runs 20 residues. The V end lost 3 bases, the J end lost 0 bases, and 24 bases lay between the germline ends. Study observations and caveats: Controls had significantly fewer large CDR3 similarity clusters than were formed by expanded TCRs.

The sample in question was whole blood, obtained in connection with sensitization to the hapten diphenylcyclopropenone (DPC). The source of this sequence is a woman aged 40 to 50 with alopecia areata. Some clones in this sample may be carry-over from other donors' samples. The rearrangement links TRBV12-3 or TRBV12-4 to TRBJ1-3; no clear D. Here the CDR3 reads CASSFQGRHGGSASGNTIYF. The CDR3 region has the DNA TGTGCCAGCAGTTTTCAAGGTCGTCATGGCGGCTCAGCCTCTGGAAACACCATATATTTT.